This TCR beta chain derives from a study of OX40 agonist ivuxolimab in advanced cancers. Study background: Every 2 weeks, patients got intravenous ivuxolimab at one of six dose levels (0.01-10 mg/kg). Enrollees could have had prior anti-PD-1, anti-PD-L1 or anti-CTLA-4 therapy, which 30% to 50% had received. Three dose-escalation patients had partial responses: one with hepatocellular carcinoma and two with cutaneous melanoma.

Points from the study as a whole: Partial responders dosed at 0.1-3.0 mg/kg displayed clonal expansion ranking among the lowest.

Of note for this clone: Its antigen remains unidentified.

Germline V CDR1 and CDR2: SGHRS, YFSETQ. The CDR3 contains 14 residues. V lost 6 bases, J lost 0 bases, and 12 bases lay in between. Here immunoSEQ multiplex PCR was the method, and the copy in TCRdb shows in-frame clones only, minus some. The data show 40,000 to 50,000 clones, with roughly 80% seen just once and over 14% held by the top ten. The J gene is TRBJ1-1, the V gene TRBV5-1; D perhaps matches TRBD1 (6 bases). The source is an adult with an advanced solid tumor such as melanoma, head and neck, liver or kidney cancer. The sample in question was CD4+ or CD8+ T cells sorted from blood, obtained in a trial of the OX40 agonist ivuxolimab. CDR3 DNA: TGCGCCAGCAACAGGGACCCCATGAACACTGAAGCTTTCTTT. Residues: CASNRDPMNTEAFF.